This T cell receptor (beta chain) was retrieved from a study of T cell repertoires in cytomegalovirus infection. One entry per CDR3 protein results from TCRdb running MiXCR on the reads. In the table there are 650,000 to 900,000 distinct CDR3 sequences, 25% to 35% of which are singletons. V trimming: 4 bases; J trimming: 4 bases; junction bases outside the gene matches: 13. CDR1 is SGHNT, CDR2 YYREEE, per germline (reference sequence). CDR3 length: 17 residues. In regard to this clonotype: What it binds is not known.

The input for sequencing was cultured CD8+ T cells from PBMCs, taken from culture after CMV antigen stimulation. This sequence originates from a human donor in good health (CMV status not recorded). Some clones in this sample may be carry-over from other donors' samples. The chain links TRBV5-4 to TRBJ2-5, with 10 bases fitting TRBD2. The CDR3 region has the DNA TGTGCCAGCAGCACAGAGGCACTAGCGGGGCCGGTAGAGACCCAGTACTTC. Amino acid sequence: CASSTEALAGPVETQYF.